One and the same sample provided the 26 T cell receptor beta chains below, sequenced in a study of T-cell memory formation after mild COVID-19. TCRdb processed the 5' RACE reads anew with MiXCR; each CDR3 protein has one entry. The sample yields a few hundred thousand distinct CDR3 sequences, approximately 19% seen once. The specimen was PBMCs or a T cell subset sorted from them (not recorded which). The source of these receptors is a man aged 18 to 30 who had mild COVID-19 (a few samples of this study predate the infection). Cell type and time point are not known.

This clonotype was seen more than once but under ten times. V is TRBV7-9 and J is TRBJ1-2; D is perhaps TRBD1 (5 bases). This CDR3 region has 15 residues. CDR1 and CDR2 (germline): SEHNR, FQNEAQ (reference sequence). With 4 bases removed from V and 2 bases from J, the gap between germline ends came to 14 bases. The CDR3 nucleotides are TGTGCCAGCAGCTCCGGGGACCGTGGGAACTATGGCTACACCTTC. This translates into CASSSGDRGNYGYTF.

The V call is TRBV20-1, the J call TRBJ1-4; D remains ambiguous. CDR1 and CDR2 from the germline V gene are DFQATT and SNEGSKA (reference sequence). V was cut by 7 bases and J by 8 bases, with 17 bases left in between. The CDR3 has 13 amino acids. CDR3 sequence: CSGVADDREKLFF. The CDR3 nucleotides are TGCAGTGGAGTGGCGGACGATCGGGAAAAACTGTTTTTT.

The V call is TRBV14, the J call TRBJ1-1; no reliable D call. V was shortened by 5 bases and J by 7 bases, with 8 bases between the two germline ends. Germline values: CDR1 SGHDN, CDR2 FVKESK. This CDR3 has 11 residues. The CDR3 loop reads CASSRRGEAFF. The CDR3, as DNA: TGTGCCAGCAGCAGGAGAGGTGAAGCTTTCTTT.

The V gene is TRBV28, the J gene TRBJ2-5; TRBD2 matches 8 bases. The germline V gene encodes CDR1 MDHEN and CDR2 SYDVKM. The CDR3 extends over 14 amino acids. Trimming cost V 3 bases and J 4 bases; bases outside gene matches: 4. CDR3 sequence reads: CASSFGGVSETQYF. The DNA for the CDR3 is TGTGCCAGCAGTTTCGGGGGGGTGTCAGAGACCCAGTACTTC. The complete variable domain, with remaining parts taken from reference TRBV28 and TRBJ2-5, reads DVKVTQSSRYLVKRTGEKVFLECVQDMDHENMFWYRQDPGLGLRLIYFSYDVKMKEKGDIPEGYSVSREKKERFSLILESASTNQTSMYLCASSFGGVSETQYFGPGTRLLVL.

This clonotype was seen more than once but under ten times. CDR3 DNA: TGCAGTGCTCCCGTAGGGGTCGGGAACTATGGCTACACCTTC. As protein: CSAPVGVGNYGYTF. The chain couples TRBV20-1 to TRBJ1-2; perhaps TRBD1 as D (5 bases). Trimming shortened V by 5 bases and J by 2 bases, and 15 bases separated the two germline ends. This CDR3 comprises 14 residues. Germline assignment: CDR1 DFQATT and CDR2 SNEGSKA (reference sequence).

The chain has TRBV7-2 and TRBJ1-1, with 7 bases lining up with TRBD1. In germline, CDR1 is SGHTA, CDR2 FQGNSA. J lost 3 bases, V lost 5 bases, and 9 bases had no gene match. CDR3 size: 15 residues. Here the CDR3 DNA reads TGTGCCAGCAGCCGATCCGTACAGGGGTACACTGAAGCTTTCTTT. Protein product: CASSRSVQGYTEAFF.

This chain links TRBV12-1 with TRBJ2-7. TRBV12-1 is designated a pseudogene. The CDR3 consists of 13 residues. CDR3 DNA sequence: TGTGCCAGCAGCTTTGCCAAGAAGTACGAGCAGTACGTC. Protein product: CASSFAKKYEQYV.

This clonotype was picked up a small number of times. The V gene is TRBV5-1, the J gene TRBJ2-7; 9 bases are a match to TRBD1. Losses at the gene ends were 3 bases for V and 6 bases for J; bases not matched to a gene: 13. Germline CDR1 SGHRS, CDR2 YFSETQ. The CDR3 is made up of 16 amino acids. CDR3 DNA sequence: TGCGCCAGCAGCTCTGAACCTCCGGGACAGGGCTCCGAGCAGTACTTC. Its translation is CASSSEPPGQGSEQYF.

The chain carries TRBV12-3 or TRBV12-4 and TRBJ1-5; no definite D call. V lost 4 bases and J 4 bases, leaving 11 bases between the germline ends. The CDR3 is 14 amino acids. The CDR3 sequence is CASSYQNGNQPQHF. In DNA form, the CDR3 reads TGTGCCAGCAGTTATCAGAACGGTAATCAGCCCCAGCATTTT.

The CDR3 bases are TGTGCCAGCAGCTCGGGACAGGGGCTCTACAATGAGCAGTTCTTC. Its protein is CASSSGQGLYNEQFF. The chain uses TRBV7-8 and TRBJ2-1, with 10 bases fitting TRBD1. V lost 4 bases and J lost 3; bases outside the gene matches: 3. Germline V gene sequence: CDR1 SGHVS, CDR2 FQNEAQ. CDR3 size: 15 residues.

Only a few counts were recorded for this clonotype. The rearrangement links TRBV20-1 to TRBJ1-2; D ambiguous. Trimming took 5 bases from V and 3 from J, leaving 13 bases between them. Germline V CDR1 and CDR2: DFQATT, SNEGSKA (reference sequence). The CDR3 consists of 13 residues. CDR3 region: CSAPDRDYYGYTF. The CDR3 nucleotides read TGCAGTGCTCCGGACCGCGATTACTATGGCTACACCTTC.

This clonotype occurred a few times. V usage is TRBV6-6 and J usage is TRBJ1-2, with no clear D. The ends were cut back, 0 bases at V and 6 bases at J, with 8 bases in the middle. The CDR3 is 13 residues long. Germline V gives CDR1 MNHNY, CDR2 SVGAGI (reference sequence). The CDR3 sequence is CASSYSLTNGYTF. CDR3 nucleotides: TGTGCCAGCAGTTACTCGCTGACGAATGGCTACACCTTC.

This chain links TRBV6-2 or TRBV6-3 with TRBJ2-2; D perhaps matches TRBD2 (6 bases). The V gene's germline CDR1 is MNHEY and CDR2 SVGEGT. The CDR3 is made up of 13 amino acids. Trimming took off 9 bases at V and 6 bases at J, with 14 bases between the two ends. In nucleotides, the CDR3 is TGTGCCAGTTCAACGGGGGTCGCCGGGGAGCTGTTTTTT. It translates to CASSTGVAGELFF.

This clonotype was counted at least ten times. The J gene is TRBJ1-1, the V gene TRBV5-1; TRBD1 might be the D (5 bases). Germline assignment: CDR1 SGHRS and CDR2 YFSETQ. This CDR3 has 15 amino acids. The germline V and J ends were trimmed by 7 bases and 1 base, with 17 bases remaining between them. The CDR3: CASSGPSSGNTEAFF. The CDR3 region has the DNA TGCGCCAGCTCAGGGCCAAGCTCAGGGAACACTGAAGCTTTCTTT.

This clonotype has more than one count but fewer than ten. The CDR3 nucleotides are TGTGCCAGCAGTTTTACTCTCGTCGCAGAGACCCAGTACTTC. This gives the protein CASSFTLVAETQYF. V usage is TRBV12-3 or TRBV12-4 and J usage is TRBJ2-5; no firm D call. V gave up 3 bases and J gave up 4 bases, with 12 bases separating them. This CDR3 contains 14 residues.

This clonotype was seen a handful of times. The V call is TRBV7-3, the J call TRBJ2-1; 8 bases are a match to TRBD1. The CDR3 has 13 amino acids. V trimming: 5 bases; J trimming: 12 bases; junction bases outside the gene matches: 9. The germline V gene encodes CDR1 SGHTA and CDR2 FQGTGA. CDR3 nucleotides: TGTGCCAGCAGCCTGGACAGGGAGGTTAGGCAGTTCTTC. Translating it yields CASSLDREVRQFF. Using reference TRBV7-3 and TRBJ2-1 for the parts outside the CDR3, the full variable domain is GAGVSQTPSNKVTEKGKYVELRCDPISGHTALYWYRQSLGQGPEFLIYFQGTGAADDSGLPNDRFFAVRPEGSVSTLKIQRTERGDSAVYLCASSLDREVRQFFGPGTRLTVL.

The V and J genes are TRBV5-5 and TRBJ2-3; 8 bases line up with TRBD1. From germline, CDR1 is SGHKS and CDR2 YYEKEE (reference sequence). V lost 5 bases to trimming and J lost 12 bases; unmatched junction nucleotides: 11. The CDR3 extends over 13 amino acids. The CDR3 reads CASRIYGQGEQYF. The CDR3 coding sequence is TGTGCCAGCAGAATATACGGACAGGGCGAACAGTATTTT.

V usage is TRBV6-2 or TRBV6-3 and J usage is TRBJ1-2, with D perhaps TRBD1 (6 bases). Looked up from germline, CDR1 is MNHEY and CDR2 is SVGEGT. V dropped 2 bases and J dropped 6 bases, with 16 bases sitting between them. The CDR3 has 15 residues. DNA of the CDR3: TGTGCCAGCAGTTACGGGGCAGGGGCTTCGGATGGCTACACCTTC. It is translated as CASSYGAGASDGYTF.

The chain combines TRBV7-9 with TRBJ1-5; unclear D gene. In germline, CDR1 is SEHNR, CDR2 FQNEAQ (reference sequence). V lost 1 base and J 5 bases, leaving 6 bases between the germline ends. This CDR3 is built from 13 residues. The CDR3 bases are TGTGCCAGCAGCTTAGTGAGTGATCAGCCCCAGCATTTT. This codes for CASSLVSDQPQHF.

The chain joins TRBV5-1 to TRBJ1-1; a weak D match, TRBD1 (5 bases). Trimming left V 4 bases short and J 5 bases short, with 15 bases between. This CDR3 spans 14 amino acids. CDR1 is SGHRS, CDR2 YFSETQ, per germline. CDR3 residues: CASSRAAEGTEAFF. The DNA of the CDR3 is TGCGCCAGCAGCCGGGCGGCGGAGGGGACTGAAGCTTTCTTT.

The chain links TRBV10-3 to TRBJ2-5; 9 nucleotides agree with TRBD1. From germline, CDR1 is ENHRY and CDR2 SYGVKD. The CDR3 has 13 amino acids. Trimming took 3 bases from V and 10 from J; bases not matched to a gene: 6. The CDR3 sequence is CAISEGTGMVQYF. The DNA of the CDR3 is TGTGCCATCAGTGAAGGGACAGGGATGGTCCAGTACTTC.

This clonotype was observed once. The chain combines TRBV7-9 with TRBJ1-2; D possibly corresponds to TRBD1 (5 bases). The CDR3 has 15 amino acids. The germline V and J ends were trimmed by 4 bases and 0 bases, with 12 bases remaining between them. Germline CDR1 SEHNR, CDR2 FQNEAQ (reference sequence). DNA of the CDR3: TGTGCCAGCAGCTCCGGGACTGAGACTAACTATGGCTACACCTTC. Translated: CASSSGTETNYGYTF.

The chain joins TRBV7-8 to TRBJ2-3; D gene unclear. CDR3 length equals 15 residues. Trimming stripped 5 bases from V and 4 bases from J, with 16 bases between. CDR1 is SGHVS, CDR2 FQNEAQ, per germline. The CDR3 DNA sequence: TGTGCCAGCAGCCCTTCACCTTTTACAGCAGATACGCAGTATTTT. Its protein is CASSPSPFTADTQYF.

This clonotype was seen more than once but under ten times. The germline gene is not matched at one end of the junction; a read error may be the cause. CDR3 sequence (DNA): TGCGCCAGCAGCTTGGTTCAGGGACCCTACAATGAGCAGTTCTTC. Translated, it gives CASSLVQGPYNEQFF. J is TRBJ2-1 and V is TRBV12-3 or TRBV12-4; possibly TRBD1 or TRBD2 for D (5 bases each). CDR3 length equals 15 residues.

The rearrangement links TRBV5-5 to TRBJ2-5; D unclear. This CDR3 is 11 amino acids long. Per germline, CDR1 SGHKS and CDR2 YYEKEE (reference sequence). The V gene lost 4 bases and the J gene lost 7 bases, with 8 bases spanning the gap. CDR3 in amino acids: CASSLGMTQYF. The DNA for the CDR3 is TGTGCCAGCAGCCTGGGGATGACCCAGTACTTC. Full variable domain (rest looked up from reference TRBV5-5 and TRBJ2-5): DAGVTQSPTHLIKTRGQQVTLRCSPISGHKSVSWYQQVLGQGPQFIFQYYEKEERGRGNFPDRFSARQFPNYSSELNVNALLLGDSALYLCASSLGMTQYFGPGTRLLVL.

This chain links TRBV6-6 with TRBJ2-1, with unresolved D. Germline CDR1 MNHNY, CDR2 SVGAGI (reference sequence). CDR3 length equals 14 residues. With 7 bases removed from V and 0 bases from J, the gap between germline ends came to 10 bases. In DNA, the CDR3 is TGTGCCAGCAACCCGGGTGGCTCCTACAATGAGCAGTTCTTC. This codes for CASNPGGSYNEQFF.